This TCR beta chain was sequenced for a study of blood T cells in healthy people across ages. Primed by a sample-barcoded 5' primer and a J-beta primer mix, a second PCR proceeded for roughly 6 to 12 cycles. Tagging of each cDNA molecule was performed by a template-switch adaptor with 12 random nucleotides. MiXCR was run by TCRdb on the 5' RACE reads, yielding one entry per CDR3 protein. The table includes 1.8 million or so distinct CDR3 sequences, 39% detected once. With 1 base clipped from V and 0 bases from J, the junction kept 2 bases outside the gene matches. This CDR3 has 15 amino acids. Germline V gene lookup returns CDR1 LGHNA and CDR2 YNFKEQ.

The V call is TRBV4-2, the J call TRBJ2-5, with 7 bases aligning to TRBD2. Sequencing was carried out using blood. The receptor was isolated from a human donor in good health. The CDR3 coding sequence is TGTGCCAGCAGCCAAGGGGGGGGGGACCAAGAGACCCAGTACTTC. Its protein is CASSQGGGDQETQYF.